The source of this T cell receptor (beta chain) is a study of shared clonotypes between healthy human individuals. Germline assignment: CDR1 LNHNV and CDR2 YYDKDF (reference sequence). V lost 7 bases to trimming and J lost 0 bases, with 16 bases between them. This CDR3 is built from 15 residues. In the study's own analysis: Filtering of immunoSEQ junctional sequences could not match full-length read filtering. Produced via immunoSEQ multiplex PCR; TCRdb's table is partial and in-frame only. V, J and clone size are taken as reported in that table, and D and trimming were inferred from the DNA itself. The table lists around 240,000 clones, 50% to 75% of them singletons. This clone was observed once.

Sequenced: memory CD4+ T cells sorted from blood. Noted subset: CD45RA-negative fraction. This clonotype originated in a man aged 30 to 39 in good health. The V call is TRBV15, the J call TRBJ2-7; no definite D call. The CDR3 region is CATKADYGYSYEQYF. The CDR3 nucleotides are TGTGCCACCAAGGCGGATTACGGGTACTCCTACGAGCAGTACTTC. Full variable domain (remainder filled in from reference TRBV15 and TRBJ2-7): DAMVIQNPRYQVTQFGKPVTLSCSQTLNHNVMYWYQQKSSQAPKLLFHYYDKDFNNEADTPDNFQSRRPNTSFCFLDIRSPGLGDTAMYLCATKADYGYSYEQYFGPGTRLTVT.